The 14 T cell receptor beta chains below all came from one sample that was sequenced in a study of tissue T cells after allogeneic stem cell transplantation. Data came from immunoSEQ multiplex PCR; TCRdb stores just in-frame clones and leaves some out. The repertoire holds about 50,000 clones, with over 65% as singletons. Sequenced sample: sorted cells pooled from one or two spleens. Receptors were obtained from a pool of C57BL/6 mice in good health.

To note about this clone: Gene labels here are mouse ones. The DNA ends 1 residue before the CDR3 does, and the rest of the CDR3 is filled in from the germline J gene. The chain links TRBV3 to TRBJ1-4; D possibly corresponds to TRBD1 (5 bases). Germline V lookup: CDR1 SNHLY, CDR2 FYNGKV (reference sequence). The CDR3 runs to 15 residues. Trimming left V 1 base short and J 3 bases short, with 9 bases between. Partial CDR3 DNA: TGTGCCAGCAGCTTAGATTGGGGACCCAACGAAAGATTATTT. The encoded protein is CASSLDWGPNERLF. The CDR3 in its entirety is CASSLDWGPNERLFF.

Comments on this clone: All gene names here are mouse names. The read terminates 1 residue ahead of where the CDR3 ends, so the germline J gene completes it. This chain connects TRBV1 to TRBJ2-5; D is undetermined. The CDR3 covers 14 residues. With 5 bases removed from V and 0 bases from J, the gap between germline ends came to 9 bases. CDR1 and CDR2 (germline): NSQYPW, LRSPGD (reference sequence). CDR3 DNA (partial): TGCACCTGCAGTCTGCGGGATAACCAAGACACCCAGTAC. Translation gives CTCSLRDNQDTQY. In full, the CDR3 reads CTCSLRDNQDTQYF.

With respect to this clone: Gene names and germline match the mouse. The CDR3 end falls 1 residue outside the read, so it is completed with the germline J gene. The chain combines TRBV4 with TRBJ1-1, with 7 positions matching TRBD1. Germline V CDR1 and CDR2: LGHDT, YNNKQL (reference sequence). The CDR3 runs 14 residues. V shed 4 bases and J 1 base; nucleotides not matched to a gene: 3. The CDR3 spells CASSFRDRNTEVFF. The CDR3 bases that were read are TGTGCCAGCAGCTTCCGGGACAGAAACACAGAAGTCTTC.

Worth noting for this clone: The gene names here belong to mouse. The CDR3 is cut off 1 residue early in the read; its end comes from the germline J gene. The chain links TRBV12-1 to TRBJ2-4; TRBD1 is a possible D gene (6 bases). V was trimmed by 2 bases and J by 2 bases, leaving 10 bases between them. The CDR3 spans 14 residues. Germline V gene data show CDR1 as SGHSN and CDR2 as HYEKVE. Incomplete CDR3 DNA: TGTGCCAGCTCTCCTGGGACAATTCAAAACACCTTGTAC. Amino acids: CASSPGTIQNTLY. The full CDR3 is CASSPGTIQNTLYF.

In the case of this clone: Gene names are the mouse ones. The read gets to within 1 residue of the CDR3 end, and the germline J gene fills in the rest. Other DNA sequences in this specimen translate into the identical CDR3. J is TRBJ2-4 and V is TRBV2; weak D call: TRBD1 (5 bases). There are 14 residues in the CDR3. The germline gives CDR1 LGHNA, CDR2 YSYQKL. Deletions cut 2 bases from V and 0 bases from J, with 6 bases between. The CDR3 loop is CASSQTGSQNTLYF. CDR3 DNA, as far as it was read: TGTGCCAGCAGCCAAACAGGTAGTCAAAACACCTTGTAC.

A note on this clone: The germline and genes are mouse ones. From the germline J gene comes the end of the CDR3, since the read stops 1 residue before it. This chain links TRBV15 with TRBJ2-2, with D unclear. Between the trimmed V and J ends, which lost 3 bases and 0 bases, there was a span of 5 bases. The CDR3 sequence is 14 residues long. Germline V gene lookup returns CDR1 SGHND and CDR2 FRSKSL. The chain's CDR3 is CASSLITNTGQLYF. Partial CDR3 DNA: TGTGCCAGCAGTTTGATAACAAACACCGGGCAGCTCTAC.

Turning to this clone: Gene names are mouse gene names. The read falls 1 residue short of the CDR3 end, and the missing part is taken from the germline J gene. The V gene is TRBV12-2, the J gene TRBJ2-7, with D tentatively TRBD1 (7 bases). CDR3 length: 13 amino acids. Germline V lookup: CDR1 SGHLS, CDR2 HYDKME. Trimming took 1 base from V and 3 from J, leaving 9 bases between them. CDR3 amino acids: CASSLQGGYEQYF. The covered CDR3 bases are TGTGCCAGCTCTCTGCAGGGGGGCTATGAACAGTAC.

About this clone: Gene names and germline refer to mouse. The read terminates 1 residue ahead of where the CDR3 ends, so the germline J gene completes it. The V gene is TRBV20, the J gene TRBJ2-2; 7 positions match TRBD2. Per the germline V gene, CDR1 is GFQATS and CDR2 is STVNSAI. Germline trimming cut 3 bases from V and 1 base from J; bases unmatched to any gene: 2. The CDR3 has 14 residues. Incomplete CDR3 DNA: TGTGGTGCTAGTGCTGGGGGAAACACCGGGCAGCTCTAC. Its protein is CGASAGGNTGQLY. The entire CDR3 reads CGASAGGNTGQLYF.

In its sample, this clone was seen a few times. Gene names are mouse gene names. Coverage ceases 1 residue before the CDR3 finishes, and the germline J gene fills in the end. The rearrangement uses TRBV31 and TRBJ2-7; D may be TRBD1 (5 bases). The CDR3 sequence is 11 residues long. V was clipped by 1 base and J by 4 bases, with 5 bases between them. Germline V gives CDR1 GKSSPN, CDR2 SITVG. CDR3 in amino acids: CAWSRQYEQYF. Partial CDR3 DNA: TGTGCCTGGAGTCGACAGTATGAACAGTAC.

Of note for this clone: The genes are named according to mouse. The read comes to an end 1 residue before the CDR3 does, leaving the germline J gene to fill in the end. Other nucleotide sequences in the sample specify the same CDR3. The chain carries TRBV2 and TRBJ2-3, with D possibly TRBD2 on 6 matching bases. In germline, CDR1 is LGHNA, CDR2 YSYQKL. The CDR3 has 15 residues. The V end lost 0 bases, the J end lost 1 base, and 8 bases lay between the germline ends. The CDR3 bases that were read are TGTGCCAGCAGCCAAGAGGGGGGAGGTGCAGAAACGCTGTAT. It translates to CASSQEGGGAETLY. The entire CDR3 protein is CASSQEGGGAETLYF.

As regards this clone: Gene names refer to mouse genes. The DNA ends 1 residue before the CDR3 does, and the rest of the CDR3 is filled in from the germline J gene. The V gene is TRBV31, the J gene TRBJ2-7, with 7 bases that match TRBD1. Per germline, CDR1 GKSSPN and CDR2 SITVG. V shed 5 bases and J 3 bases; nucleotides not matched to a gene: 7. This CDR3 comprises 13 residues. CDR3 DNA, as far as it was read: TGTGCCTGGGTGGACCGGGACAGCTATGAACAGTAC. The encoded protein is CAWVDRDSYEQY. The complete CDR3 reads CAWVDRDSYEQYF.

Concerning this clone itself: Genes and germline are mouse. Sequencing ends 1 residue short of the CDR3 end; the germline J gene provides the rest. The chain joins TRBV4 to TRBJ2-7; 10 positions agree with TRBD2. CDR3 length: 14 amino acids. J lost 3 bases, V lost 4 bases, and 3 bases had no gene match. The V gene's germline CDR1 is LGHDT and CDR2 YNNKQL (reference sequence). CDR3 DNA, as far as it was read: TGTGCCAGCAGCTCCGGGACTGGGGTCTATGAACAGTAC. Its translation: CASSSGTGVYEQY. The whole CDR3 sequence reads CASSSGTGVYEQYF.

For this clone: The germline and genes are mouse ones. CDR3 bases read: TGCACCTGCAGTGGGGGACTGGGGGGTGCAAACACCGGGCAGCTCTAC. It yields the protein CTCSGGLGGANTGQLY. Given in full, the CDR3 is CTCSGGLGGANTGQLYF. This chain joins TRBV1 and TRBJ2-2; 12 bases align to TRBD2. The read terminates 1 residue ahead of where the CDR3 ends, so the germline J gene completes it. V dropped 4 bases and J dropped 0; count of bases not matched to a gene: 3. The CDR3 spans 17 residues. CDR1 and CDR2 from the germline V gene are NSQYPW and LRSPGD (reference sequence).

On this clone: All gene names here are mouse names. From the germline J gene comes the end of the CDR3, since the read stops 1 residue before it. V and J are TRBV4 and TRBJ1-1; the D gene is possibly TRBD1 (6 bases). The CDR3 extends over 14 amino acids. V was shortened by 4 bases and J by 1 base, with 10 bases between the two germline ends. CDR1 is LGHDT and CDR2 is YNNKQL in the germline V gene (reference sequence). The CDR3 sequence is CASSLGGENTEVFF. Partial CDR3 DNA: TGTGCCAGCAGCTTAGGGGGGGAAAACACAGAAGTCTTC.